The 5 T cell receptor beta chains in this list originate from one sample, sequenced in a study of naive and memory T cell subsets. Both TRBC1 and TRBC2 were covered by a beta constant-region primer of two equimolar oligonucleotides. TCRdb processed the UMI-ligation and nested PCR reads anew with MiXCR; each CDR3 protein has one entry. Among around 30,000 distinct CDR3 sequences listed, approximately 12% were seen once. The source material was effector memory CD4+ T cells from blood. Subset described: effector memory, CD45RA- CD27-. Receptor source: a human donor in good health.

This clonotype occurred a few times. The rearrangement joins TRBV20-1 to TRBJ2-1, with D maybe TRBD2 (6 bases). Germline-derived CDR1 and CDR2 are DFQATT and SNEGSKA (reference sequence). V gave up 3 bases and J gave up 4 bases, with 16 bases separating them. The CDR3 length is 15 residues. CDR3 nucleotide sequence: TGCAGTGCTAGGTGGGGGGAGAATCCTTACAATGAGCAGTTCTTC. As protein: CSARWGENPYNEQFF.

This clonotype showed up just a few times. The V and J genes are TRBV19 and TRBJ2-3; D might be TRBD1 (5 bases). Germline V gives CDR1 LNHDA, CDR2 SQIVND (reference sequence). Trimming shortened V by 6 bases and J by 1 base, and 8 bases separated the two germline ends. CDR3 size: 13 residues. For the CDR3, the DNA is TGTGCCAGTAGGACAGCCGGCACAGATACGCAGTATTTT. Protein product: CASRTAGTDTQYF.

This clonotype appeared many times. The chain is built from TRBV28 and TRBJ2-1, with 9 bases fitting TRBD1. The V gene's germline CDR1 is MDHEN and CDR2 SYDVKM. This CDR3 region has 14 residues. With V trimmed by 0 bases and J by 10 bases, 4 bases remained unmatched. CDR3 bases: TGTGCCAGCAGTTTATGGGACAGGGGAGGGGAGCAGTTCTTC. The encoded protein is CASSLWDRGGEQFF. Full variable domain (outside the CDR3, taken from reference TRBV28 and TRBJ2-1): DVKVTQSSRYLVKRTGEKVFLECVQDMDHENMFWYRQDPGLGLRLIYFSYDVKMKEKGDIPEGYSVSREKKERFSLILESASTNQTSMYLCASSLWDRGGEQFFGPGTRLTVL.

This chain uses TRBV4-2 with TRBJ2-7; D is unclear. V shed 0 bases and J shed 3 bases, with 15 bases lying between them. Germline assignment: CDR1 LGHNA and CDR2 YNFKEQ. The CDR3 has 16 amino acids. CDR3 sequence: CASSQDQLSARYEQYF. CDR3 coding DNA: TGTGCCAGCAGCCAAGATCAATTGTCAGCCCGCTACGAGCAGTACTTC.

V is TRBV6-2 or TRBV6-3 and J is TRBJ1-6; a possible D gene is TRBD1 (5 bases). The CDR3 runs to 12 residues. Germline loops: CDR1 MNHEY, CDR2 SVGEGT. The V gene lost 2 bases and the J gene lost 12 bases, with 8 bases spanning the gap. This CDR3 reads CASSYGAGPLHF. CDR3 sequence (DNA): TGTGCCAGCAGTTACGGGGCGGGACCCCTCCACTTT.